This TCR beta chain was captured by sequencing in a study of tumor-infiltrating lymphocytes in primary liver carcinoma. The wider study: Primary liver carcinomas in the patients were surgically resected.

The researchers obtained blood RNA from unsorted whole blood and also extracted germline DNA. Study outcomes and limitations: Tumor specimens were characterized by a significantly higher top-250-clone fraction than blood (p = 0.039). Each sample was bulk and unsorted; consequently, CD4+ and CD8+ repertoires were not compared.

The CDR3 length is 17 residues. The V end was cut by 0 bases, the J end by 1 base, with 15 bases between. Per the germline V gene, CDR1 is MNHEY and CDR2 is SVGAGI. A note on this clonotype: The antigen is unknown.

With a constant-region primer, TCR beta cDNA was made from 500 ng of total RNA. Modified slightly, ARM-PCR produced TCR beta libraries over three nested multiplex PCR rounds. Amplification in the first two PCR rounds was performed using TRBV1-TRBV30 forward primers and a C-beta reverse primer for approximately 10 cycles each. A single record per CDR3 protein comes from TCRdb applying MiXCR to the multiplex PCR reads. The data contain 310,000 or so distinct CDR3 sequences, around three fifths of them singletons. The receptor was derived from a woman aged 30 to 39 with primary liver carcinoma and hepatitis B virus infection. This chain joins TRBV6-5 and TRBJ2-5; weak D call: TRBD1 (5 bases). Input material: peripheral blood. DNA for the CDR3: TGTGCCAGCAGTTACTCGATTCTCCAGGGCCCCCAAGAGACCCAGTACTTC. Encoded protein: CASSYSILQGPQETQYF.